These 9 T cell receptor beta chains originate from one sample sequenced in a study of T cell repertoires in cytomegalovirus infection. Via MiXCR, TCRdb re-called the reads, giving one row per CDR3 protein. The sample carries approximately 470,000 distinct CDR3 sequences, about two fifths recorded once. Their antigens are not known. The sample was cultured PBMCs, taken from culture after CMV antigen stimulation. The origin of the receptors is a human donor in good health (CMV status not recorded). Some clones in this sample may be carry-over from other donors' samples.

V usage is TRBV7-2 and J usage is TRBJ2-3; tentative D call: TRBD2 (5 bases). V gave up 4 bases and J gave up 2 bases, with 16 bases separating them. The CDR3 extends over 16 amino acids. The V gene's germline CDR1 is SGHTA and CDR2 FQGNSA. CDR3 loop: CASSSREEVYTDTQYF. CDR3 bases: TGTGCCAGCAGCTCCCGAGAGGAGGTATACACAGATACGCAGTATTTT.

This chain uses TRBV5-1 with TRBJ1-1; tentatively, D is TRBD1 (6 bases). The ends were cut back, 6 bases at V and 5 bases at J, with 23 bases in the middle. The length of the CDR3 is 16 residues. The germline gives CDR1 SGHRS, CDR2 YFSETQ. CDR3 amino acids: CASNTLQGRVGTEAFF. Here the CDR3 DNA reads TGCGCCAGCAATACTCTACAGGGCAGGGTGGGGACTGAAGCTTTCTTT.

V and J are TRBV6-1 and TRBJ1-2, with 7 positions matching TRBD1. This CDR3 comprises 14 residues. The germline V gene has CDR1 MNHNS and CDR2 SASEGT. Trimming removed 4 bases from V and 4 bases from J; junction bases left unmatched: 6. CDR3 in DNA: TGTGCCAGCAGTGGACAGGGCCTGACCTATGGCTACACCTTC. It encodes CASSGQGLTYGYTF.

This clonotype showed up just a few times. The rearrangement uses TRBV2 and TRBJ2-3; no firm D call. Deletions cut 7 bases from V and 3 bases from J, with 17 bases between. The CDR3 runs 15 residues. The germline V gene encodes CDR1 SNHLY and CDR2 FYNNEI. In nucleotides, the CDR3 is TGTGCCAGCACCCCAAGTCAACTTATTACAGATACGCAGTATTTT. Amino acids: CASTPSQLITDTQYF.

This clonotype was counted only a few times. The V gene is TRBV7-8, the J gene TRBJ1-1; D is perhaps TRBD1 (6 bases). CDR3 length: 17 residues. Trimming removed 3 bases at V and 1 base at J, with 18 bases between. Germline assignment: CDR1 SGHVS and CDR2 FQNEAQ. This CDR3 reads CASSLGRTAPPNTEAFF. The CDR3 nucleotides read TGTGCCAGCAGCTTGGGGAGGACAGCCCCGCCGAACACTGAAGCTTTCTTT.

The V and J genes are TRBV7-9 and TRBJ2-1; perhaps D is TRBD1 or TRBD2 (5 bases each). Germline assignment: CDR1 SEHNR and CDR2 FQNEAQ (reference sequence). The CDR3 is 13 residues long. Trimming pared 5 bases from V and 9 bases from J, leaving 14 bases between. The CDR3 DNA reads as TGTGCCAGCAGCCCAGGGACCCGCAGTGAGCAGTTCTTC. It is translated as CASSPGTRSEQFF.

This chain uses TRBV18 with TRBJ1-5; 8 bases agree with TRBD1. After removal of 5 bases from V and 5 bases from J, the junction contained 11 bases not matched to a gene. Germline values: CDR1 KGHSH, CDR2 LQKENI. The CDR3 covers 16 residues. As DNA, the CDR3 is TGTGCCAGCTCAAAATCCAGGGGGCGCGGAGATCAGCCCCAGCATTTT. Translated, it gives CASSKSRGRGDQPQHF.

J is TRBJ2-1 and V is TRBV20-1; possibly TRBD2 for D (5 bases). This CDR3 contains 13 residues. Germline V CDR1 and CDR2: DFQATT, SNEGSKA (reference sequence). Trimming stripped 5 bases from V and 5 bases from J, with 13 bases between. The CDR3 here is CSARRPTHNEQFF. CDR3 DNA: TGCAGTGCTCGGAGGCCAACCCACAATGAGCAGTTCTTC.

This chain uses TRBV7-9 with TRBJ1-4, with a possible D match to TRBD1 (6 bases). CDR1 and CDR2 from the germline V gene are SEHNR and FQNEAQ (reference sequence). The ends were cut back, 5 bases at V and 7 bases at J, with 14 bases in the middle. The CDR3 covers 14 residues. The CDR3 sequence: CASSPDSLTEKLFF. In DNA form, the CDR3 reads TGTGCCAGCAGCCCGGACAGCCTGACTGAAAAACTGTTTTTT.